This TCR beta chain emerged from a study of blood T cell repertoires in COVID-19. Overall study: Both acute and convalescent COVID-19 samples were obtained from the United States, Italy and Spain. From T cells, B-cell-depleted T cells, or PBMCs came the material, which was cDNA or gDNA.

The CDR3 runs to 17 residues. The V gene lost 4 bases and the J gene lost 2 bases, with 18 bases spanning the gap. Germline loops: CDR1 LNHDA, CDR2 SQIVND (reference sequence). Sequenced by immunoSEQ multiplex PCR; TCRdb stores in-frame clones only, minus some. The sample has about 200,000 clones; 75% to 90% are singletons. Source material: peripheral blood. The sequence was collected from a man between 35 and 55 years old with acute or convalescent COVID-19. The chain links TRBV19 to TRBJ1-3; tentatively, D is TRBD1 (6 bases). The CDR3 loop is CASSTGGRGSTGNTIYF. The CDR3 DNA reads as TGTGCCAGTAGTACGGGGGGCAGGGGATCTACTGGAAACACCATATATTTT.